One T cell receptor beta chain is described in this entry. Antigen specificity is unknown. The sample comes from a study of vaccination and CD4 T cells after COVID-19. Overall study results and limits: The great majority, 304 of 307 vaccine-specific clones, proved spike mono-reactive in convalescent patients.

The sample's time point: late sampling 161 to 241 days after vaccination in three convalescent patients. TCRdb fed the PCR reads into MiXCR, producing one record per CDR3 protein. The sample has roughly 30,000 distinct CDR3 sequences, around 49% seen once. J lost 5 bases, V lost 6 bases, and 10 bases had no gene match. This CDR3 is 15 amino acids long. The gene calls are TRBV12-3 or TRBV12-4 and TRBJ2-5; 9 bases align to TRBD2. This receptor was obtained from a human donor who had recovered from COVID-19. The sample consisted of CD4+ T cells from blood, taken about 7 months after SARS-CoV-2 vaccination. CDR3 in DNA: TGTGCCAGCAGCCGCGCTTTAGCGGGAGTGGAGACCCAGTACTTC. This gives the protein CASSRALAGVETQYF.